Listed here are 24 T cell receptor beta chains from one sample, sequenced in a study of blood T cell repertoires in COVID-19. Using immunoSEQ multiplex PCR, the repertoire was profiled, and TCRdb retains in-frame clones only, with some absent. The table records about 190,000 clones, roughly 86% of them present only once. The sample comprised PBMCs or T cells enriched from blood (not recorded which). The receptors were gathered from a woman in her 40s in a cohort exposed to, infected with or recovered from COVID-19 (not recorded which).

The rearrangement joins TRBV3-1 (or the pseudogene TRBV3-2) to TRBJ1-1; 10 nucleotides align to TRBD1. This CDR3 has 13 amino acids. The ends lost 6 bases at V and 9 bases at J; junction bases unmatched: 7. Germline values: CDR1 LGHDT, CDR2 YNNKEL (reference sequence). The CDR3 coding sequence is TGTGCCAGCAGTCTGGGGACAGGGGTAAAAGCTTTCTTT. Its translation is CASSLGTGVKAFF.

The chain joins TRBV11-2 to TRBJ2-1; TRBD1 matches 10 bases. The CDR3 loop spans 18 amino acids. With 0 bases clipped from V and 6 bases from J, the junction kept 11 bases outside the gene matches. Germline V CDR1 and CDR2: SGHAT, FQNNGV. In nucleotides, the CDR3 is TGTGCCAGCAGCTTAGATCAGGGACAGGGGTATTGGGGCAATGAGCAGTTCTTC. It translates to CASSLDQGQGYWGNEQFF.

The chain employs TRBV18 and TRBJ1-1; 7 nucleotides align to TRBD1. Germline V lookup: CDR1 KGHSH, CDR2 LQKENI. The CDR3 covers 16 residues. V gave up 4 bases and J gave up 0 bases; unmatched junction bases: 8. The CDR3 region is CASSQGQPLMNTEAFF. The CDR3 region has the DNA TGTGCCAGCTCACAGGGACAGCCACTCATGAACACTGAAGCTTTCTTT. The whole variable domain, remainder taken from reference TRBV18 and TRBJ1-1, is NAGVMQNPRHLVRRRGQEARLRCSPMKGHSHVYWYRQLPEEGLKFMVYLQKENIIDESGMPKERFSAEFPKEGPSILRIQQVVRGDSAAYFCASSQGQPLMNTEAFFGQGTRLTVV.

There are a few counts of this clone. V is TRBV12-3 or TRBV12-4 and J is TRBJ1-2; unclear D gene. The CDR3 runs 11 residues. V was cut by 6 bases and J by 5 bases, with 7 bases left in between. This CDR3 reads CASSSEYGYTF. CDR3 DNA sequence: TGTGCCAGCAGCTCTGAGTATGGCTACACCTTC.

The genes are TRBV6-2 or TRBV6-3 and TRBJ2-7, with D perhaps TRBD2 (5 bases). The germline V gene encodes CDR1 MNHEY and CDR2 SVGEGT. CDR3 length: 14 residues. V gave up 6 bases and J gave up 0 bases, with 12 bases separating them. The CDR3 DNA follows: TGTGCCAGCAGGTACAGCGGTAGCTCCTACGAGCAGTACTTC. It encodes CASRYSGSSYEQYF.

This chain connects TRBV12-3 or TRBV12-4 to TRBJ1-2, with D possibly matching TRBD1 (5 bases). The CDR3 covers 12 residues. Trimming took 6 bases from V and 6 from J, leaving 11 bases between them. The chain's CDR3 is CASSYGGDGYTF. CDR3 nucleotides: TGTGCCAGCAGCTACGGGGGGGATGGCTACACCTTC.

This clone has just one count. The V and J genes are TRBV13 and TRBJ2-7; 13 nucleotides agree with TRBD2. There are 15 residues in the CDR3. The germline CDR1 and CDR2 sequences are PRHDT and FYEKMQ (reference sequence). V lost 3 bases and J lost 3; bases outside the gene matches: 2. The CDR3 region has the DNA TGTGCCAGCAGCTTGGGGACTAGCGGGGTCTACGAGCAGTACTTC. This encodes CASSLGTSGVYEQYF.

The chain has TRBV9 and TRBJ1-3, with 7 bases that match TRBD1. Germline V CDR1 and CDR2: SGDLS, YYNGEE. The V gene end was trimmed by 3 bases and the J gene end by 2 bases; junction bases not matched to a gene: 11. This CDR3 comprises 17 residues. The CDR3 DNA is TGTGCCAGCAGCGCAATGACGACAGGGATGACTGGAAACACCATATATTTT. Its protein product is CASSAMTTGMTGNTIYF.

CDR3 amino acids: CTSSQDPTGGYQETQYF. The CDR3 DNA follows: TGCACCAGCAGCCAAGATCCAACGGGAGGGTACCAAGAGACCCAGTACTTC. The chain carries TRBV1 and TRBJ2-5; TRBD2, the D gene given by the table, was not confirmed from the DNA. TRBV1 counts as a pseudogene. The CDR3 consists of 17 residues.

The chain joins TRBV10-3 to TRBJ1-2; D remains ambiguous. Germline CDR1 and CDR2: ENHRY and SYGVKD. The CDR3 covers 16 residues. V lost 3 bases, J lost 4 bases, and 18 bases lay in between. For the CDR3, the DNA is TGTGCCATCAGTGAAATTAATCTGGGCATGGCCTATGGCTACACCTTC. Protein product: CAISEINLGMAYGYTF.

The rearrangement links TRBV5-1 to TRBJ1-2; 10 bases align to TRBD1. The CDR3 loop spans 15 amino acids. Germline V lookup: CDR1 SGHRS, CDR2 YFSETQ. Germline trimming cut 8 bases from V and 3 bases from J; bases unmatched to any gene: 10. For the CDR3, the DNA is TGCGCCAGTAGGACAGGGGGGCCAGGGGACTATGGCTACACCTTC. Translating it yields CASRTGGPGDYGYTF. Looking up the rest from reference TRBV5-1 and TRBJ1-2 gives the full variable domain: KAGVTQTPRYLIKTRGQQVTLSCSPISGHRSVSWYQQTPGQGLQFLFEYFSETQRNKGNFPGRFSGRQFSNSRSEMNVSTLELGDSALYLCASRTGGPGDYGYTFGSGTRLTVV.

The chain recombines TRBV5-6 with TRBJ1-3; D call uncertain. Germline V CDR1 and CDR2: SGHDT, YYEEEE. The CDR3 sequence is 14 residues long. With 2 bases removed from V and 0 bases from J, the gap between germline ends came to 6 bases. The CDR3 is CASSFPYSGNTIYF. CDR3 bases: TGTGCCAGCAGCTTTCCCTACTCTGGAAACACCATATATTTT.

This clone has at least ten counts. Here the CDR3 reads CASSVAGGADTQYF. CDR3 nucleotide sequence: TGTGCCAGCAGTGTTGCGGGGGGCGCGGATACGCAGTATTTT. This sequence joins TRBV6-4 and TRBJ2-3, with TRBD2 matching over 8 bases. This CDR3 has 14 residues. Germline lookup yields CDR1 MRHNA and CDR2 SNTAGT. V was clipped by 4 bases and J by 6 bases; unmatched bases: 6.

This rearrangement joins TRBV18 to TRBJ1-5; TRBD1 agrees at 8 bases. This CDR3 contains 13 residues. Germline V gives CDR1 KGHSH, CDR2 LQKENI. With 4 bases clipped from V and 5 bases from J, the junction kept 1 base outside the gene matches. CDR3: CASSLQGDQPQHF. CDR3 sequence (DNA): TGTGCCAGCTCACTACAGGGGGATCAGCCCCAGCATTTT.

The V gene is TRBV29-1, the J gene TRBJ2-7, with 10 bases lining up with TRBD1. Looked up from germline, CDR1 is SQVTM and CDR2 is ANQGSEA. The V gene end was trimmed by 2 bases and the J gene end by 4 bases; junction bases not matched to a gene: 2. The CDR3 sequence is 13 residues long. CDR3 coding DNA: TGCAGCGTTGAACGGGACAGGGGTTACGAGCAGTACTTC. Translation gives CSVERDRGYEQYF.

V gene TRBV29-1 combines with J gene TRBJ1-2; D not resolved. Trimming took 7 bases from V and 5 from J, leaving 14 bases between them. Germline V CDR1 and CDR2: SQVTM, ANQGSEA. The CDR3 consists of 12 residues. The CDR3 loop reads CSAWAVMYGYTF. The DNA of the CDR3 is TGCAGCGCGTGGGCAGTGATGTATGGCTACACCTTC.

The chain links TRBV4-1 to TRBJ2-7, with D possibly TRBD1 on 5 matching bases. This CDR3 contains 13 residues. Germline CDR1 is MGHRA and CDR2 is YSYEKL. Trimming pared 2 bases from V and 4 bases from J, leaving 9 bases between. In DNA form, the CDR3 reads TGCGCCAGCAGCCAAACCACAGGATACGAGCAGTACTTC. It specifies CASSQTTGYEQYF.

For the CDR3, the DNA is TGTGCCAGTAAGACGGGGAACACTGAAGCTTTCTTT. Translating gives CASKTGNTEAFF. V gene TRBV19 combines with J gene TRBJ1-1; D is undetermined. V was clipped by 7 bases and J by 1 base, with 7 bases between them. Germline V lookup: CDR1 LNHDA, CDR2 SQIVND (reference sequence). The CDR3 extends over 12 amino acids.

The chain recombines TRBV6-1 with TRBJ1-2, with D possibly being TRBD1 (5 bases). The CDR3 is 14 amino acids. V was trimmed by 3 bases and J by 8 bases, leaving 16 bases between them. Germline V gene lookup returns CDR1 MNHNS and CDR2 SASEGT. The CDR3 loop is CASSEVSGDTGYTF. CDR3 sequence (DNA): TGTGCCAGCAGTGAGGTTTCGGGGGATACGGGCTACACCTTC.

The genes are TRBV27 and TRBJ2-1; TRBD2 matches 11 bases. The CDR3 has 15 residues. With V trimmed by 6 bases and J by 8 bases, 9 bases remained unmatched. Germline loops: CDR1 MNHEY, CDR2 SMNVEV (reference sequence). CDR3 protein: CASSSLASGGYEQFF. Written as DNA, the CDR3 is TGTGCCAGCAGCTCCCTTGCTAGCGGGGGGTATGAGCAGTTCTTC.

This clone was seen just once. In nucleotides, the CDR3 is TGTGCCAGCAGTTCGCCCGAAGTTACTTCCTACAATGAGCAGTTCTTC. Its protein product is CASSSPEVTSYNEQFF. The chain has TRBV28 and TRBJ2-1, with unresolved D. The CDR3 runs to 16 residues. Per germline, CDR1 MDHEN and CDR2 SYDVKM. The V end lost 4 bases, the J end lost 1 base, and 14 bases lay between the germline ends.

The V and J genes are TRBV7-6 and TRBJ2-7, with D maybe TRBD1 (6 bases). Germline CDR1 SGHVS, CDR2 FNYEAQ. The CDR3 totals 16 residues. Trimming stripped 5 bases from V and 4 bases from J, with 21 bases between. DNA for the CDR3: TGTGCCAGCAGCCAGGACCCGGGACATGGTATTTACGAGCAGTACTTC. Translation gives CASSQDPGHGIYEQYF.

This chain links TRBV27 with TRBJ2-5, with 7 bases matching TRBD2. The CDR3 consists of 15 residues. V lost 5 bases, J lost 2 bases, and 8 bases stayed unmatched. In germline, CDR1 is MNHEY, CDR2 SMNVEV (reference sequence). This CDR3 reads CASSAGLAVQETQYF. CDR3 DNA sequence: TGTGCCAGCAGTGCGGGGCTAGCGGTTCAAGAGACCCAGTACTTC.

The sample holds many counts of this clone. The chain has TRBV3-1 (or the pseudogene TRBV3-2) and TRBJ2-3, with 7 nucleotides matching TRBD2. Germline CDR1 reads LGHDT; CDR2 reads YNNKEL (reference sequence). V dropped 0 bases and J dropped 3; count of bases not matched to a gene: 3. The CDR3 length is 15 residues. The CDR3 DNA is TGTGCCAGCAGCCAAGAGGCGGGAGTGACAGATACGCAGTATTTT. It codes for CASSQEAGVTDTQYF.